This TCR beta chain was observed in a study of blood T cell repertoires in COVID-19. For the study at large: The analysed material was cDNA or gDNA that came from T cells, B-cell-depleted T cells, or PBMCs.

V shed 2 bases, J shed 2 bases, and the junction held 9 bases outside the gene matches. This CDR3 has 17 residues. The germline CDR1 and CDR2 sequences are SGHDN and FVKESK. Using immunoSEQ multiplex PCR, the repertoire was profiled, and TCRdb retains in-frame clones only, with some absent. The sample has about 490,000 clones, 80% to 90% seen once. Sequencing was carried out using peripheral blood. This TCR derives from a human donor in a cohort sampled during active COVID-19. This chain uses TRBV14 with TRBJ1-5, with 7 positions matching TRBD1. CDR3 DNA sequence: TGTGCCAGCAGCCAACTACAGGGGATAAGGGGCAATCAGCCCCAGCATTTT. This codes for CASSQLQGIRGNQPQHF.